This T cell receptor (beta chain) was identified during a study of technical replicates of blood from several donors. TCRdb's copy holds only in-frame clones and misses some; the assay was immunoSEQ multiplex PCR. Of about 75,000 clones listed, about 97% are singletons. The sequenced sample consisted of T cells isolated from PBMCs. The TCR originated in a human donor in good health.

In nucleotides, the CDR3 is TGTGCCAGCAGTTTATCGACAGCGCGCTCCTACGAGCAGTACTTC. This translates into CASSLSTARSYEQYF. The chain uses TRBV27 and TRBJ2-7; tentative D call: TRBD1 (5 bases). V gave up 0 bases and J gave up 0 bases, with 9 bases separating them. Germline V gene data show CDR1 as MNHEY and CDR2 as SMNVEV (reference sequence). The CDR3 has 15 residues.